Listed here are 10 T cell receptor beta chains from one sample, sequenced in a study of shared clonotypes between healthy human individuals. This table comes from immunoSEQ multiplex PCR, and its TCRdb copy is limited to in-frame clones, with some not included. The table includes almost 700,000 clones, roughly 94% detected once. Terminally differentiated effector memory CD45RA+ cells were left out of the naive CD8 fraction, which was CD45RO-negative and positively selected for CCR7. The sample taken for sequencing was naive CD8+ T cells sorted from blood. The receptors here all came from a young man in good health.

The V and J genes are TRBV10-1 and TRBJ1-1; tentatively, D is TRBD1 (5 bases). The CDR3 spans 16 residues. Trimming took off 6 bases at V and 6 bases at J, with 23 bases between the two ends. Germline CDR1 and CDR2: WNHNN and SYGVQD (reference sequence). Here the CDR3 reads CASSQLGERGNPEAFF. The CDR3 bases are TGCGCCAGCAGCCAACTCGGGGAGAGGGGAAATCCTGAAGCTTTCTTT.

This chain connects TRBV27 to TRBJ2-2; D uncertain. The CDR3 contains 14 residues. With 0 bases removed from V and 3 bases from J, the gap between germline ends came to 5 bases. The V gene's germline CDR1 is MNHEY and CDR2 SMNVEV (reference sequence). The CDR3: CASSLSFYTGELFF. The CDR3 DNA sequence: TGTGCCAGCAGTTTATCGTTTTACACCGGGGAGCTGTTTTTT.

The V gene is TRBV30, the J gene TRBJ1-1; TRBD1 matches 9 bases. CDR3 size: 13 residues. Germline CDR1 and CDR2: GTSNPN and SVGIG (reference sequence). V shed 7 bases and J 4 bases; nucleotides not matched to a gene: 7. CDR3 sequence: CASETGGGTEAFF. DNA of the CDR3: TGTGCCTCCGAGACAGGGGGAGGCACTGAAGCTTTCTTT.

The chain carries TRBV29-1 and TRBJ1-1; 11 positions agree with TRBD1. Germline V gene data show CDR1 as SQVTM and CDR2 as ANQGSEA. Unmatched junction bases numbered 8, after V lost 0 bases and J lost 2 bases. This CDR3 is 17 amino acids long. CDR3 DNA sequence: TGCAGCGTTGAAGAAACGGGACAGGGGGATACCAACACTGAAGCTTTCTTT. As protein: CSVEETGQGDTNTEAFF.

CDR3 in amino acids: CASSWGLAGGYEQYF. For the CDR3, the DNA is TGTGCCAGCAGCTGGGGACTAGCGGGAGGCTACGAGCAGTACTTC. V and J are TRBV11-2 and TRBJ2-7, with 15 bases matching TRBD2. The CDR3 totals 15 residues. V dropped 4 bases and J dropped 3; count of bases not matched to a gene: 1. Germline V gene data show CDR1 as SGHAT and CDR2 as FQNNGV.

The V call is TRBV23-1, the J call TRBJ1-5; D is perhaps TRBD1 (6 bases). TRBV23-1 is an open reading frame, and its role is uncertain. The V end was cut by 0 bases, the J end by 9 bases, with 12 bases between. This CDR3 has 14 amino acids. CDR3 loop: CASSQSRGWGPQHF. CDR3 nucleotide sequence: TGCGCCAGCAGTCAATCAAGGGGGTGGGGGCCCCAGCATTTT.

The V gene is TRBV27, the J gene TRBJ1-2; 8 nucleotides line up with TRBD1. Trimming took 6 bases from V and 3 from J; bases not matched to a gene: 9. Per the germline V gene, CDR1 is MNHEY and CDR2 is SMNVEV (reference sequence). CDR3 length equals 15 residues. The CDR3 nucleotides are TGTGCCAGCAGACCTCGGACAGGGTTAGACTATGGCTACACCTTC. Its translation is CASRPRTGLDYGYTF.

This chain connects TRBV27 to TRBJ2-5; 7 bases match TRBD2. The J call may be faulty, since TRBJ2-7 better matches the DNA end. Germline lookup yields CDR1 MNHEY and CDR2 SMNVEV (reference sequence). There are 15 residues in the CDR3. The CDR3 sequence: CASSFGAGQTYEQYF. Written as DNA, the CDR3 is TGTGCCAGCAGTTTTGGAGCGGGGCAGACCTACGAGCAGTACTTC.

Written as DNA, the CDR3 is TGTGCCAGCGGAAGACAGGGAAGAGCCTACGAGCAGTACTTC. This gives the protein CASGRQGRAYEQYF. The V gene is TRBV28, the J gene TRBJ2-7, with TRBD1 identical over 7 bases. CDR1 is MDHEN and CDR2 is SYDVKM in the germline V gene. Trimming at V came to 8 bases and at J to 2 bases, leaving 9 bases not matched to a gene. CDR3 length: 14 residues. Supplemented by reference TRBV28 and TRBJ2-7, the full variable domain reads DVKVTQSSRYLVKRTGEKVFLECVQDMDHENMFWYRQDPGLGLRLIYFSYDVKMKEKGDIPEGYSVSREKKERFSLILESASTNQTSMYLCASGRQGRAYEQYFGPGTRLTVT.

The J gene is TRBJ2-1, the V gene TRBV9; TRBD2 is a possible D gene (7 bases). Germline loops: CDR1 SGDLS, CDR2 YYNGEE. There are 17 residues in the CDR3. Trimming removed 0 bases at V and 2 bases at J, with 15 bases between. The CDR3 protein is CASSVVGRGTAYNEQFF. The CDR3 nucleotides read TGTGCCAGCAGCGTAGTGGGGAGGGGGACTGCCTACAATGAGCAGTTCTTC.